This is a list of T cell receptor beta chains from one sample in a study of T cells after yellow fever vaccination. From the 5' RACE reads, TCRdb called clonotypes with MiXCR, one entry per CDR3 protein. The sample has hundreds of thousands of distinct CDR3 sequences, roughly 13% seen once; the top ten hold roughly 13%. Sample: PBMCs, taken on the day of the yellow fever booster vaccination. The source of these receptors is a man aged 25-45 years who received the YFV17D yellow fever vaccine. Each CDR3 is given with its conserved first and last residue. D genes are given only for firm matches. Clone size is given for some rows only: seen once, a few or many times, or a class if the clone is expanded.

clone_size	v_call	d_call	j_call	cdr3_nt	cdr3_aa
few	TRBV20-1	-	TRBJ2-1	TGCAGTGTAGGCCAGGGGGGGGACAATGAGCAGTTCTTC	CSVGQGGDNEQFF
-	TRBV7-2	-	TRBJ2-7	TGTGCCAGCACTAAGTCGGGTGGCTCCTACGAGCAGTACTTC	CASTKSGGSYEQYF
-	TRBV28	-	TRBJ2-4	TGTGCCAGCGCCTGGCAGGGACAAAACATTCAGTACTTC	CASAWQGQNIQYF
-	TRBV2	TRBD2	TRBJ2-1	TGTGCCAGCTGTCTCAGCGGGAGTAGGGATGAGCAGTTCTTC	CASCLSGSRDEQFF
many	TRBV6-5	-	TRBJ2-6	TGTGCCAGCAGTTACGGGGGCTCTGGGGCCAACGTCCTGACTTTC	CASSYGGSGANVLTF
-	TRBV4-3	TRBD2	TRBJ2-3	TGCGCCAGCAGCCTCATGACTAGCCGGAGGGGAACAGATACGCAGTATTTT	CASSLMTSRRGTDTQYF
-	TRBV24-1	TRBD1	TRBJ2-7	TGTGCCACCAGTGACCCCGGGACAGGGGGATTGGAGCAGTACTTC	CATSDPGTGGLEQYF
few	TRBV3-1	-	TRBJ2-5	TGTGCCAGCAGCAGGTTCGACAGGATCGTTCGGACCCAGTACTTC	CASSRFDRIVRTQYF
few	TRBV20-1	-	TRBJ2-7	TGCAGTGCTAGAGATGGGAGGCTACCGAACTCCTACGAGCAGTACTTC	CSARDGRLPNSYEQYF
few	TRBV29-1	-	TRBJ1-1	TGCAGCGTTGTGCCGGTGACACTGGCTGAAGCTTTCTTT	CSVVPVTLAEAFF
few	TRBV3-1	-	TRBJ1-6	TGTGCCAGCAGCGACCACCGGGGGGCTGCCTATAATTCACCCCTCCACTTT	CASSDHRGAAYNSPLHF
-	TRBV20-1	-	TRBJ2-1	TGCAGTGCCGGCGCGGCTCTGAGCTCCTACAATGAGCAGTTCTTC	CSAGAALSSYNEQFF
few	TRBV28	-	TRBJ1-6	TGTGCCAGCAGTGACCCCCCCCTAGGCGATTCACCCCTCCACTTT	CASSDPPLGDSPLHF
once	TRBV27	-	TRBJ2-1	TGTGCCAGCGCTCCAGGGATGGCCTACAATGAGCAGTTCTTC	CASAPGMAYNEQFF
many	TRBV11-2	TRBD1	TRBJ2-1	TGTGCCAGCAATCCGAGGACAGGGAACTACAATGAGCAGTTCTTC	CASNPRTGNYNEQFF
-	TRBV7-2	-	TRBJ2-5	TGTGCCAGCAGCGGGGGACGGAAAGAGACCCAGTACTTC	CASSGGRKETQYF
many	TRBV12-3/TRBV12-4	-	TRBJ2-1	TGTGCCAGCAGTTTAATCGGGAATGAGCAGTTCTTC	CASSLIGNEQFF
many	TRBV5-1	-	TRBJ2-1	TGCGCCAGCAGCGCCTACAGGGTTAACAATGAGCAGTTCTTC	CASSAYRVNNEQFF
few	TRBV7-2	TRBD1	TRBJ2-1	TGTGCCAGCAGTTTTACCTCCGGGACAGGGGTCTACAATGAGCAGTTCTTC	CASSFTSGTGVYNEQFF
few	TRBV7-2	TRBD2	TRBJ2-1	TGTGCCAGCAGCTCTAGCGGGAGTGAAACCTACAATGAGCAGTTCTTC	CASSSSGSETYNEQFF
-	TRBV4-1	-	TRBJ2-5	TGCGCCAGCAGCCAAGAAATGGGGGCTAGGGCTCGAGAGACCCAGTACTTC	CASSQEMGARARETQYF
few	TRBV18	-	TRBJ1-1	TGTGCCAGCTCACCATCGGGAACCTCTGAAGCTTTCTTT	CASSPSGTSEAFF
-	TRBV6-1	-	TRBJ2-2	TGTGCCAGCACGGATGTTAACACCGGGGAGCTGTTTTTT	CASTDVNTGELFF
-	TRBV11-2	-	TRBJ2-1	TGTGCCAGCAGCTTAGAGGCGTGGGGGCAAAGGATCTTC	CASSLEAWGQRIF
-	TRBV7-2	-	TRBJ2-3	TGTGCCAGCAGCTTTCGGGCAGGGAAGGACACAGATACGCAGTATTTT	CASSFRAGKDTDTQYF
-	TRBV15	TRBD2	TRBJ2-7	TGTGCCACCAGGGAACTAGCGGCCGGGACTAGCGGGAGGCCCTCCTACGAGCAGTACTTC	CATRELAAGTSGRPSYEQYF
many	TRBV29-1	-	TRBJ2-2	TGCAGCGTTTTGCTGGGGCACCAGAACACCGGGGAGCTGTTTTTT	CSVLLGHQNTGELFF
few	TRBV7-2	TRBD1	TRBJ2-4	TGTGCCAGCAGCTCATGGACAGGGAACAACATTCAGTACTTC	CASSSWTGNNIQYF
-	TRBV20-1	-	TRBJ2-5	TGCAGTGCGTCCGAATCGGTCGAGACCCAGTACTTC	CSASESVETQYF
-	TRBV4-2	-	TRBJ2-6	TGTGCCAGCAGCCAAGTGGCGGGGGCAGGATCGAATTCTGGGGCCAACGTCCTGACTTTC	CASSQVAGAGSNSGANVLTF
few	TRBV14	TRBD2	TRBJ2-1	TGTGCCAGCAGCCAAATCGGGGCGGGAGTGATCTACAATGAGCAGTTCTTC	CASSQIGAGVIYNEQFF
-	TRBV5-1	-	TRBJ2-7	TGCGCCAGCAGCTGGGCTAGCGCCGACTACGAGCAGTACTTC	CASSWASADYEQYF
-	TRBV20-1	-	TRBJ1-1	TGCAGTGCTAGGGGGGGCGGAGGGATCACTGAAGCTTTCTTT	CSARGGGGITEAFF
-	TRBV20-1	TRBD2	TRBJ2-1	TGCAGTGCTAGAATGGCTAGCGGGATAAATCTTGAGCAGTTCTTC	CSARMASGINLEQFF
many	TRBV5-1	-	TRBJ2-7	TGCGCCAGCAGCCCTACTGTGAGGGGCATCTCCTACGAGCAGTACTTC	CASSPTVRGISYEQYF
-	TRBV27	TRBD2	TRBJ2-7	TGTGCCAGCAGTTTGGCCAGCGGGAGGTACTACGAGCAGTACTTC	CASSLASGRYYEQYF
few	TRBV4-3	-	TRBJ2-3	TGCGCCAGCAGCAGAAGGTCATCAGATACGCAGTATTTT	CASSRRSSDTQYF
-	TRBV20-1	TRBD1	TRBJ1-2	TGCAGTGCCCCCGGCCGGTCAGGGGGATTTCAGGGCTACACCTTC	CSAPGRSGGFQGYTF
-	TRBV5-4	TRBD2	TRBJ2-1	TGTGCCAGCAGCTTTCCCGGGAGGGCCTCCTACAATGAGCAGTTCTTC	CASSFPGRASYNEQFF
-	TRBV27	-	TRBJ2-5	TGTGCCAGCAGTCCAACCCCCCGGCGGACCCAAGAGACCCAGTACTTC	CASSPTPRRTQETQYF
few	TRBV14	TRBD1	TRBJ1-2	TGTGCCAGCTCTGGGCAGGGGGCCTCCCCCCGCTATGGCTACACCTTC	CASSGQGASPRYGYTF
few	TRBV12-3/TRBV12-4	-	TRBJ2-7	TGTGCCAGCAGTTTAGCGCAGTACGAGCAGTACTTC	CASSLAQYEQYF
many	TRBV20-1	TRBD2	TRBJ2-7	TGCAGTGCCCCCTCCCCAGGACTAGCGGGGCTGGGGGAGCAGTACTTC	CSAPSPGLAGLGEQYF
many	TRBV29-1	-	TRBJ2-1	TGCAGCGTCTTTGACGGGGACAATGAGCAGTTCTTC	CSVFDGDNEQFF
-	TRBV7-2	-	TRBJ2-1	TGTGCCAGCAGCCCCGGACAGATTGAAAATGAGCAGTTCTTC	CASSPGQIENEQFF
few	TRBV29-1	TRBD1	TRBJ1-2	TGCAGCCTTGGGGCAGGGGGCGAGGATGGCTACACCTTC	CSLGAGGEDGYTF
-	TRBV6-2/TRBV6-3	-	TRBJ2-3	TGTGCCAGCAGTTATATAATCGGGAAGCCCACAGATACGCAGTATTTT	CASSYIIGKPTDTQYF
-	TRBV4-3	-	TRBJ1-4	TGCGCCAGCAGCCAAGCGCATCGGGAAAAACTGTTTTTT	CASSQAHREKLFF
few	TRBV6-1	-	TRBJ2-7	TGTGCCAGCAGTAATACTGACAGGTCTTACGAGCAGTACTTC	CASSNTDRSYEQYF
-	TRBV4-3	-	TRBJ2-7	TGCGCCAGCAGCCAAGACAAGGGGACGAACTACGAGCAGTACTTC	CASSQDKGTNYEQYF
-	TRBV6-2/TRBV6-3	-	TRBJ2-3	TGTGCCAGCAGTTGGGAAGCCTATATCCCCGGTGTAACTCATACGCAGTATTTT	CASSWEAYIPGVTHTQYF
few	TRBV5-4	-	TRBJ2-7	TGTGCTAAGCAGCCCCAAGGATGGGCTCGCCGACAGCCCTACGAGCAGTACTTC	CAKQPQGWARRQPYEQYF
few	TRBV20-1	TRBD2	TRBJ2-1	TGCAGTGCTAGCCTAGCGGGGCCGTCCGGTGAGCAGTTCTTC	CSASLAGPSGEQFF